One T cell receptor beta chain is described in this entry. Its antigen is as yet unknown. This CDR3 spans 16 amino acids. Per the germline V gene, CDR1 is SGHRS and CDR2 is YFSETQ. V was pared by 2 bases and J by 0 bases, with 5 bases of the junction left unmatched. Primers included in the PCR were 60 Vbeta and 13 Jbeta primers. The data were produced by immunoSEQ multiplex PCR, yet TCRdb's version contains in-frame clones alone and is incomplete. The table has about 120,000 clones, over 8.5% seen once. This specimen belongs to a study of cytomegalovirus exposure and HLA in healthy donors. Notes on the study in general: Most CMV-associated TCR beta chains appeared HLA-restricted in a later analysis.

The TCR sequence derives from a woman in her forties in good health and CMV-seropositive. The sequenced sample was PBMCs. The rearrangement joins TRBV5-1 to TRBJ1-1; 9 bases agree with TRBD1. The CDR3 here is CASSLGQGLMNTEAFF. CDR3 sequence (DNA): TGCGCCAGCAGCTTAGGACAGGGGCTCATGAACACTGAAGCTTTCTTT. Full variable domain (outside the CDR3, taken from reference TRBV5-1 and TRBJ1-1): KAGVTQTPRYLIKTRGQQVTLSCSPISGHRSVSWYQQTPGQGLQFLFEYFSETQRNKGNFPGRFSGRQFSNSRSEMNVSTLELGDSALYLCASSLGQGLMNTEAFFGQGTRLTVV.